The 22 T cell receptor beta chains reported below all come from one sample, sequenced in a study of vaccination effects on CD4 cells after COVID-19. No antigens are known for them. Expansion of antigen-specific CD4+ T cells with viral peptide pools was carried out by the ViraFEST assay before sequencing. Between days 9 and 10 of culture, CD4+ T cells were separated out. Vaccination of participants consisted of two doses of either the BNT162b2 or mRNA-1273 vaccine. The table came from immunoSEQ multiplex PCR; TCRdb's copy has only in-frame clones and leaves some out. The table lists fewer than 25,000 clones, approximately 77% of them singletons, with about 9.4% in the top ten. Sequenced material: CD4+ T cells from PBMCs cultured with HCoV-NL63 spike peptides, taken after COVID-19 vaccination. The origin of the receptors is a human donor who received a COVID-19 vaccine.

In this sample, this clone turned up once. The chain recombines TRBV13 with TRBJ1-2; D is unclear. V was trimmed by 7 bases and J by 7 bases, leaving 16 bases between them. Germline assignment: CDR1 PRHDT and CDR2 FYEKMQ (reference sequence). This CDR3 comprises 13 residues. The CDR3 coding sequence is TGTGCCAGCAACCGGTGGGGAGGCTCTGGCTACACCTTC. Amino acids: CASNRWGGSGYTF.

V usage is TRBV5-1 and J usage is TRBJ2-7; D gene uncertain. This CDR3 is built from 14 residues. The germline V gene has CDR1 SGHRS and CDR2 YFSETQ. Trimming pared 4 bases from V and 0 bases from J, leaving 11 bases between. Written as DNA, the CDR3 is TGCGCCAGCAGCCCACCGAGCGACTCCTACGAGCAGTACTTC. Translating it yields CASSPPSDSYEQYF. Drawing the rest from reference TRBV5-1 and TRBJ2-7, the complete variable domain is KAGVTQTPRYLIKTRGQQVTLSCSPISGHRSVSWYQQTPGQGLQFLFEYFSETQRNKGNFPGRFSGRQFSNSRSEMNVSTLELGDSALYLCASSPPSDSYEQYFGPGTRLTVT.

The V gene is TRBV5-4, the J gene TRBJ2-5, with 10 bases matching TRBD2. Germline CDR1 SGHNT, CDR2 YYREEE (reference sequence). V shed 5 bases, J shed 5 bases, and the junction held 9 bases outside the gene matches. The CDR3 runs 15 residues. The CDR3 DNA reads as TGTGCCAGCAGTTCCAGCGGGGGGGCCTGGGAGACCCAGTACTTC. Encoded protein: CASSSSGGAWETQYF.

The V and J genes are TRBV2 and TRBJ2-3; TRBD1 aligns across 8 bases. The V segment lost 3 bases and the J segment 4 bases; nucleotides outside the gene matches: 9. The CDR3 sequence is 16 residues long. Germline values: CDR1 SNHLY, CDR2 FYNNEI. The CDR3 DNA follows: TGTGCCAGCAGTGACGTTGGACAGGGAAGGGCAGATACGCAGTATTTT. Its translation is CASSDVGQGRADTQYF.

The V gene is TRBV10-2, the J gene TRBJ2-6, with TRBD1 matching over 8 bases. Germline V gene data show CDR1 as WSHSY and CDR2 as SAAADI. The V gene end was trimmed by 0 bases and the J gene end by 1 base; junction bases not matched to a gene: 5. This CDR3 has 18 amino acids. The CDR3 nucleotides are TGCGCCAGCAGTGAGTCTAGCTGGACAGGGTCTGGGGCCAACGTCCTGACTTTC. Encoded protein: CASSESSWTGSGANVLTF.

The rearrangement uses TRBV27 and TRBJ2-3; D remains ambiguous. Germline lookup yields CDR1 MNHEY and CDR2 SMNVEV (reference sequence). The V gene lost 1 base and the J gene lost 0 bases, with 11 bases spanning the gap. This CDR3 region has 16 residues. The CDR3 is CASSLYAGESTDTQYF. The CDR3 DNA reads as TGTGCCAGCAGTTTATATGCCGGAGAAAGCACAGATACGCAGTATTTT.

The DNA of the CDR3 is TGTGCCAGCCTAGTGGGAGAGGGGGCAGATACGCAGTATTTT. Protein sequence: CASLVGEGADTQYF. The chain has TRBV2 and TRBJ2-3; TRBD1 is a possible D gene (6 bases). Germline lookup yields CDR1 SNHLY and CDR2 FYNNEI. This CDR3 spans 14 amino acids. The V end lost 8 bases, the J end lost 4 bases, and 16 bases lay between the germline ends.

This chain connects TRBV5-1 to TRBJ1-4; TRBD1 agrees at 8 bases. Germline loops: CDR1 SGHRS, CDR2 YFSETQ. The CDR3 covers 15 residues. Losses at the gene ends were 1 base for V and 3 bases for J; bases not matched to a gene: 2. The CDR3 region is CASSLSGGPNEKLFF. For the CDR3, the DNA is TGCGCCAGCAGCTTGTCAGGGGGCCCTAATGAAAAACTGTTTTTT.

The CDR3 is CASSSPGTGVNQPQHF. The CDR3 bases are TGTGCCAGTAGTTCCCCCGGGACAGGGGTAAATCAGCCCCAGCATTTT. This chain uses TRBV19 with TRBJ1-5; 10 nucleotides line up with TRBD1. The V and J ends lost 5 bases and 4 bases, in that order; junction bases with no gene match: 8. This CDR3 is built from 16 residues. CDR1 LNHDA and CDR2 SQIVND come from the germline V gene (reference sequence).

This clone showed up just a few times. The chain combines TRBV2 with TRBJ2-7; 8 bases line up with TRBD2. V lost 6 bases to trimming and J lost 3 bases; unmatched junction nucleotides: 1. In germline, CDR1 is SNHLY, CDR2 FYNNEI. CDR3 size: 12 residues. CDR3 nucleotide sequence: TGTGCCAGCAGGCGGGAGGACTACGAGCAGTACTTC. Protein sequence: CASRREDYEQYF.

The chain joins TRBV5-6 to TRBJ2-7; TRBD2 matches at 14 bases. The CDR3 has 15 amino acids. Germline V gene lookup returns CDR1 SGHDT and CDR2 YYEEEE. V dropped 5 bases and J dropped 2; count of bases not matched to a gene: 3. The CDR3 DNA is TGTGCCAGCAGGGAGGGACTAGCGGGAGCCTACGAGCAGTACTTC. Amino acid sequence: CASREGLAGAYEQYF.

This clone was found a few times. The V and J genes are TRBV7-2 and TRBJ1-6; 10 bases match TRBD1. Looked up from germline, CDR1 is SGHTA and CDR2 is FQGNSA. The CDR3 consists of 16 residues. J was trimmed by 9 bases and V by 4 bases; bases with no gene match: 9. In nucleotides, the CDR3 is TGTGCCAGCAGCTCGGCCCCGGGACAGGGGAGTTCACCCCTCCACTTT. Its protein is CASSSAPGQGSSPLHF.

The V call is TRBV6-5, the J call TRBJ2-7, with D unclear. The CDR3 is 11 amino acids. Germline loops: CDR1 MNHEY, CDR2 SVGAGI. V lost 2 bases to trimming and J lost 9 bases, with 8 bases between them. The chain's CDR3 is CASSYLQGQYF. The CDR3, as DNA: TGTGCCAGCAGTTACCTCCAAGGGCAGTACTTC.

The CDR3, as DNA: TGTGCCAGTAGGCCTAGCGGGATGAACGGGGAGCTGTTTTTT. This translates into CASRPSGMNGELFF. The genes are TRBV19 and TRBJ2-2; 9 bases match TRBD2. Germline CDR1 and CDR2: LNHDA and SQIVND (reference sequence). The length of the CDR3 is 14 residues. V gave up 6 bases and J gave up 7 bases; unmatched junction bases: 6.

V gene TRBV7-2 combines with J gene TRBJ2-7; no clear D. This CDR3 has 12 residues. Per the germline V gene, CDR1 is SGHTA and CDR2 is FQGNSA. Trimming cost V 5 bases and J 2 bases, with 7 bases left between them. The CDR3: CASSPSPYEQYF. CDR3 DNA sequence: TGTGCCAGCAGCCCTAGTCCCTACGAGCAGTACTTC.

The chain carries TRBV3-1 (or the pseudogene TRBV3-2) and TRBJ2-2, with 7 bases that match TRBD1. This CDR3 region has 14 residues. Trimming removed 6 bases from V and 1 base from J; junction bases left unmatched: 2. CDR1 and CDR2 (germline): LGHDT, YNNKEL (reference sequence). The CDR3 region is CASRWTGNTGELFF. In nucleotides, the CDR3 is TGTGCCAGCAGGTGGACAGGGAACACCGGGGAGCTGTTTTTT.

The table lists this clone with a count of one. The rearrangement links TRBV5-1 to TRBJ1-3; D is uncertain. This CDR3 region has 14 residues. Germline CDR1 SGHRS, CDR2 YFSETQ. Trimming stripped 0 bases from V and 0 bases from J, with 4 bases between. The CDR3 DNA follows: TGCGCCAGCAGCTTGGTTCCCTCTGGAAACACCATATATTTT. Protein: CASSLVPSGNTIYF.

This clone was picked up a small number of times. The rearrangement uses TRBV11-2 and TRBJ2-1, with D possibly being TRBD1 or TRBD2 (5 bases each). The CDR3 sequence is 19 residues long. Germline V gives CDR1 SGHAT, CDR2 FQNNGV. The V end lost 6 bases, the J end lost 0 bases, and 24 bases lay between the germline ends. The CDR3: CASSRVPGMRGSSYNEQFF. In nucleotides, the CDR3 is TGTGCCAGCAGTAGGGTCCCCGGTATGAGGGGAAGCTCCTACAATGAGCAGTTCTTC.

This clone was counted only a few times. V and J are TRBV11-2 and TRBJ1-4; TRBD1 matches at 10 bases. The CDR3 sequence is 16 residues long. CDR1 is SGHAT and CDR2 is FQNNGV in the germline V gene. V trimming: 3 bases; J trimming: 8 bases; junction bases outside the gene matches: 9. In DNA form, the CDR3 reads TGTGCCAGCAGCTTCCGAGGACAGGGGGTTGGGGAAAAACTGTTTTTT. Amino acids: CASSFRGQGVGEKLFF.

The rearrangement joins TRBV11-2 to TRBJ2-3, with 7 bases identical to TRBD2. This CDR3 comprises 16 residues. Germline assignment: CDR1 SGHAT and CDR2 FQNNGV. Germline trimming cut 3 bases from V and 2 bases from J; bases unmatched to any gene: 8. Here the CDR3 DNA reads TGTGCCAGCAGCTTTCGGGTAGCGGGCTCCACAGATACGCAGTATTTT. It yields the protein CASSFRVAGSTDTQYF.

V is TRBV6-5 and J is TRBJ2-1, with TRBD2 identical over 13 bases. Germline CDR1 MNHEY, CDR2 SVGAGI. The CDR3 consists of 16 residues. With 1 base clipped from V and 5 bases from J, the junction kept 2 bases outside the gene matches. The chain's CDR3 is CASSYLGLAGNNEQFF. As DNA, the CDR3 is TGTGCCAGCAGTTACTTGGGACTAGCGGGGAACAATGAGCAGTTCTTC.

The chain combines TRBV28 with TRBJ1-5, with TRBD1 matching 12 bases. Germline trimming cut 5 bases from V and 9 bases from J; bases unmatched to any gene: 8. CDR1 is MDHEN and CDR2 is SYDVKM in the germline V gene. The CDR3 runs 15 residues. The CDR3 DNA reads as TGTGCCAGCAGTGCCGGGACAGGGGGCTTTGTGCCCCAGCATTTT. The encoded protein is CASSAGTGGFVPQHF. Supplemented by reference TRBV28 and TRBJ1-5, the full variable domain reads DVKVTQSSRYLVKRTGEKVFLECVQDMDHENMFWYRQDPGLGLRLIYFSYDVKMKEKGDIPEGYSVSREKKERFSLILESASTNQTSMYLCASSAGTGGFVPQHFGDGTRLSIL.